A single sample gave rise to the 21 T cell receptor beta chains below, sequenced in a study of blood T cell repertoires in COVID-19. Repertoires were generated with immunoSEQ multiplex PCR, while TCRdb's copy carries only in-frame clones and drops some. The sample lists over 60,000 clones; 80% were seen once. Material: peripheral blood. The source is a human donor in a cohort sampled during active COVID-19.

The chain is built from TRBV30 and TRBJ2-3; 9 bases line up with TRBD2. V was pared by 3 bases and J by 4 bases, with 2 bases of the junction left unmatched. The CDR3 length is 13 residues. Germline V gene sequence: CDR1 GTSNPN, CDR2 SVGIG (reference sequence). In DNA, the CDR3 is TGTGCCTGGAGCTGGACTAGCGCAGATACGCAGTATTTT. As protein: CAWSWTSADTQYF.

V and J are TRBV7-9 and TRBJ2-2; 10 bases line up with TRBD1. Germline CDR1 and CDR2: SEHNR and FQNEAQ (reference sequence). CDR3 length: 17 amino acids. The V gene end was trimmed by 4 bases and the J gene end by 5 bases; junction bases not matched to a gene: 10. Written as DNA, the CDR3 is TGTGCCAGCAGCTCGCCCGACAGGGGGCGATCGACCGGGGAGCTGTTTTTT. Its protein is CASSSPDRGRSTGELFF.

The chain combines TRBV4-2 with TRBJ2-5; the D gene is possibly TRBD2 (5 bases). CDR1 and CDR2 (germline): LGHNA, YNFKEQ. There are 15 residues in the CDR3. V lost 8 bases to trimming and J lost 1 base, with 17 bases between them. CDR3 nucleotides: TGTGCCAGCGCCCCGGGGAAGTGGGGCCAAGAGACCCAGTACTTC. Translation gives CASAPGKWGQETQYF.

The chain combines TRBV18 with TRBJ1-6; D gene uncertain. The CDR3 length is 15 residues. The germline V gene has CDR1 KGHSH and CDR2 LQKENI. The V end was cut by 5 bases, the J end by 6 bases, with 14 bases between. This CDR3 reads CASSFTAEVNSPLHF. The CDR3 nucleotides are TGTGCCAGCTCATTCACAGCCGAAGTTAATTCACCCCTCCACTTT.

CDR3 bases: TGTGCCAGCAGTTTAGGTGGCCGATGGAATGAGCAGTTCTTC. It specifies CASSLGGRWNEQFF. The V call is TRBV28, the J call TRBJ2-1; D not certain. Trimming pared 2 bases from V and 7 bases from J, leaving 12 bases between. CDR3 length: 14 amino acids. CDR1 is MDHEN and CDR2 is SYDVKM in the germline V gene.

This clone appeared many times. The gene calls are TRBV6-6 and TRBJ2-7; D not resolved. Germline V lookup: CDR1 MNHNY, CDR2 SVGAGI (reference sequence). Trimming left V 2 bases short and J 2 bases short, with 10 bases between. The CDR3 is made up of 14 amino acids. For the CDR3, the DNA is TGTGCCAGCAGTTACGGCGGCAGCACCTACGAGCAGTACTTC. Its translation: CASSYGGSTYEQYF.

The DNA for the CDR3 is TGCGCCAGCAGCTTGGGTGGCGGGAGGGCCCCCGAGCAGTACTTC. Its protein product is CASSLGGGRAPEQYF. The V gene is TRBV5-1, the J gene TRBJ2-7; the match to TRBD2 covers 9 bases. With V trimmed by 0 bases and J by 6 bases, 7 bases remained unmatched. The CDR3 length is 15 residues. Germline V lookup: CDR1 SGHRS, CDR2 YFSETQ.

This chain links TRBV28 with TRBJ1-2; D ambiguous. V was shortened by 5 bases and J by 4 bases, with 8 bases between the two germline ends. Germline values: CDR1 MDHEN, CDR2 SYDVKM. This CDR3 has 12 residues. CDR3 in DNA: TGTGCCAGCAGTAACAGTCCCTATGGCTACACCTTC. Translating gives CASSNSPYGYTF.

V is TRBV19 and J is TRBJ1-5, with 9 nucleotides matching TRBD1. Germline V lookup: CDR1 LNHDA, CDR2 SQIVND (reference sequence). This CDR3 has 13 amino acids. The V and J ends lost 10 bases and 4 bases, in that order; junction bases with no gene match: 5. The CDR3 sequence is CATNRGRNQPQHF. DNA for the CDR3: TGTGCCACCAACAGGGGGCGGAATCAGCCCCAGCATTTT.

This chain connects TRBV9 to TRBJ2-3, with TRBD1 as a possible D gene (6 bases). CDR3 length: 14 amino acids. Between the trimmed V and J ends, which lost 7 bases and 4 bases, there was a span of 16 bases. Germline V gene sequence: CDR1 SGDLS, CDR2 YYNGEE. The CDR3 sequence: CASAKGTYADTQYF. Here the CDR3 DNA reads TGTGCCAGCGCGAAGGGGACATACGCAGATACGCAGTATTTT.

This chain links TRBV7-9 with TRBJ2-3; 10 bases agree with TRBD2. The CDR3 length is 18 residues. Germline-derived CDR1 and CDR2 are SEHNR and FQNEAQ (reference sequence). J gave up 0 bases and V 5 bases, and 11 bases lay outside the gene matches. The CDR3 nucleotides are TGTGCCAGCAGCGCAACTAGCGGGGCCGTTCTGAGCACAGATACGCAGTATTTT. Amino acids: CASSATSGAVLSTDTQYF.

CDR3 DNA sequence: TGTGCCAGCGCACCGGGAGCCACCTACGAGCAGTACTTC. Its translation: CASAPGATYEQYF. The chain joins TRBV6-5 to TRBJ2-7; tentative D call: TRBD2 (6 bases). Germline-derived CDR1 and CDR2 are MNHEY and SVGAGI. With 8 bases removed from V and 2 bases from J, the gap between germline ends came to 13 bases. The CDR3 contains 13 residues.

The gene calls are TRBV29-1 and TRBJ2-7; D perhaps matches TRBD1 (5 bases). Germline V gene lookup returns CDR1 SQVTM and CDR2 ANQGSEA. The CDR3 has 13 residues. V was pared by 4 bases and J by 4 bases, with 14 bases between. CDR3 DNA: TGCAGCGTTGGGCAGGGCCCCCCGTACGAGCAGTACTTC. Translation: CSVGQGPPYEQYF.

The chain couples TRBV6-4 to TRBJ2-2; tentatively, D is TRBD2 (5 bases). V lost 6 bases and J 1 base, leaving 9 bases between the germline ends. The CDR3 covers 14 residues. Germline CDR1 is MRHNA and CDR2 is SNTAGT. In nucleotides, the CDR3 is TGTGCCAGCAGCCACGGACTGAACACCGGGGAGCTGTTTTTT. Protein product: CASSHGLNTGELFF.

This clone was counted only a few times. The chain combines TRBV9 with TRBJ2-7; D unresolved. V dropped 4 bases and J dropped 3 bases, with 17 bases sitting between them. The CDR3 covers 15 residues. Looked up from germline, CDR1 is SGDLS and CDR2 is YYNGEE. The CDR3 DNA reads as TGTGCCAGCAGCCCGGGTGGGTACCCGAGCTACGAGCAGTACTTC. Encoded protein: CASSPGGYPSYEQYF.

The rearrangement links TRBV5-6 to TRBJ2-3, with 8 bases identical to TRBD1. Germline trimming cut 4 bases from V and 4 bases from J; bases unmatched to any gene: 8. The CDR3 loop spans 15 amino acids. Looked up from germline, CDR1 is SGHDT and CDR2 is YYEEEE. The chain's CDR3 is CASSTRQGSADTQYF. The CDR3 nucleotides read TGTGCCAGCAGCACCAGACAGGGGAGCGCAGATACGCAGTATTTT.

The chain couples TRBV6-2 or TRBV6-3 to TRBJ2-7, with 10 bases fitting TRBD1. CDR3 length: 15 residues. Germline CDR1 is MNHEY and CDR2 is SVGEGT. The trim removed 6 bases at V and 0 bases at J, leaving 5 bases unmatched. CDR3 in amino acids: CASSADRGNSYEQYF. The CDR3 DNA is TGTGCCAGCAGCGCGGACAGGGGGAACTCCTACGAGCAGTACTTC.

This clone came up a few times. J is TRBJ1-4 and V is TRBV30; the match to TRBD1 covers 7 bases. V trimming: 5 bases; J trimming: 5 bases; junction bases outside the gene matches: 5. In germline, CDR1 is GTSNPN, CDR2 SVGIG (reference sequence). There are 13 residues in the CDR3. The CDR3: CAWGTELNEKLFF. CDR3 in DNA: TGTGCCTGGGGGACAGAGCTAAATGAAAAACTGTTTTTT.

Remarks on this clone: Germline is not matched at one junction end, which may reflect a read error. This rearrangement joins TRBV5-1 to TRBJ2-2; the match to TRBD2 covers 9 bases. Germline loops: CDR1 SGHRS, CDR2 YFSETQ. The CDR3 has 15 amino acids. The CDR3 DNA is TGCGCCAGCAGCTTAGGACTAGCGAAAACCGGGGAGCTGTTTTTT. It codes for CASSLGLAKTGELFF.

The gene calls are TRBV20-1 and TRBJ1-3; no firm D call. The CDR3 is 14 amino acids. Trimming stripped 3 bases from V and 2 bases from J, with 11 bases between. Germline V gene sequence: CDR1 DFQATT, CDR2 SNEGSKA (reference sequence). The CDR3 region is CSASKEDAGNTIYF. CDR3 in DNA: TGCAGTGCTAGTAAAGAGGATGCTGGAAACACCATATATTTT.

The CDR3 coding sequence is TGTGCCAGCAGTCCCTCGGGACTAGCGGACATACTGGATGAGCAGTTCTTC. Translation gives CASSPSGLADILDEQFF. The chain joins TRBV27 to TRBJ2-1, with 11 positions matching TRBD2. The ends lost 5 bases at V and 8 bases at J; junction bases unmatched: 14. The CDR3 extends over 17 amino acids. The germline CDR1 and CDR2 sequences are MNHEY and SMNVEV (reference sequence).